The 24 T cell receptor beta chains below all came from one sample that was sequenced in a study of cytomegalovirus exposure and HLA in healthy donors. Primers: 60 Vbeta forward and 13 Jbeta reverse. The table came from immunoSEQ multiplex PCR; TCRdb's copy has only in-frame clones and leaves some out. The data hold about 130,000 clones, with around 74% observed a single time. The material sequenced was PBMCs. The source is a woman aged 45-60 years in good health and CMV-seropositive.

The chain employs TRBV6-5 and TRBJ1-1; tentative D call: TRBD1 (6 bases). Trimming took 5 bases from V and 8 from J, leaving 15 bases between them. Germline assignment: CDR1 MNHEY and CDR2 SVGAGI. The length of the CDR3 is 13 residues. This CDR3 reads CASSDWFGTEAFF. The CDR3 DNA sequence: TGTGCCAGCAGTGATTGGTTTGGGACAGAAGCTTTCTTT.

This clone was picked up a small number of times. The V and J genes are TRBV4-3 and TRBJ2-7; 11 bases fit TRBD1. V was clipped by 4 bases and J by 3 bases; unmatched bases: 5. Per the germline V gene, CDR1 is LGHNA and CDR2 is YSLEER. The CDR3 runs to 15 residues. DNA for the CDR3: TGCGCCAGCAGCCTTGGGACAGGGGGAATCTACGAGCAGTACTTC. Amino acids: CASSLGTGGIYEQYF.

V gene TRBV6-6 combines with J gene TRBJ2-5, with D maybe TRBD2 (5 bases). This CDR3 comprises 14 residues. Trimming shortened V by 2 bases and J by 3 bases, and 10 bases separated the two germline ends. Germline loops: CDR1 MNHNY, CDR2 SVGAGI (reference sequence). The chain's CDR3 is CASSYPGIEETQYF. DNA for the CDR3: TGTGCCAGCAGTTACCCGGGGATCGAAGAGACCCAGTACTTC.

V is TRBV19 and J is TRBJ1-1; D not resolved. Germline V lookup: CDR1 LNHDA, CDR2 SQIVND (reference sequence). V lost 6 bases and J lost 8, with 13 bases in between. The CDR3 sequence is 12 residues long. CDR3 amino acids: CASSQARGEAFF. The CDR3 DNA sequence: TGTGCCAGTAGCCAGGCGCGGGGAGAAGCTTTCTTT.

The chain uses TRBV11-2 and TRBJ2-1; 7 positions match TRBD1. The junction had 9 bases not matched to a gene; V was cut back by 5 bases and J by 8 bases. Germline values: CDR1 SGHAT, CDR2 FQNNGV. The CDR3 runs 14 residues. The DNA for the CDR3 is TGTGCCAGCAGCCCTATGACAGGGTGGTATGAGCAGTTCTTC. Amino acids: CASSPMTGWYEQFF.

V gene TRBV7-2 combines with J gene TRBJ1-4, with TRBD1 identical over 9 bases. The CDR3 has 12 residues. The ends lost 5 bases at V and 12 bases at J; junction bases unmatched: 4. In germline, CDR1 is SGHTA, CDR2 FQGNSA. The CDR3 bases are TGTGCCAGCAGCCTGCGGACAGGGGAACTGTTTTTT. Protein: CASSLRTGELFF.

V is TRBV2 and J is TRBJ2-1, with a possible D match to TRBD2 (5 bases). The CDR3 runs 14 residues. V was trimmed by 4 bases and J by 6 bases, leaving 13 bases between them. In germline, CDR1 is SNHLY, CDR2 FYNNEI. In nucleotides, the CDR3 is TGTGCCAGCAGTGCGGTAGCGACCGCCAATGAGCAGTTCTTC. This sequence encodes CASSAVATANEQFF.

In its sample, this clone was seen once. The V gene is TRBV6-6, the J gene TRBJ2-1, with 9 bases that match TRBD1. Per germline, CDR1 MNHNY and CDR2 SVGAGI (reference sequence). J lost 4 bases, V lost 7 bases, and 5 bases had no gene match. This CDR3 has 14 amino acids. CDR3 DNA sequence: TGTGCCAGCACTAGACAGGGGGGTTACAATGAGCAGTTCTTC. This translates into CASTRQGGYNEQFF.

The V call is TRBV11-2, the J call TRBJ2-6; a possible D gene is TRBD1 (6 bases). CDR1 and CDR2 from the germline V gene are SGHAT and FQNNGV. The length of the CDR3 is 16 residues. Trimming took off 2 bases at V and 0 bases at J, with 8 bases between the two ends. The chain's CDR3 is CASSLTGSSGANVLTF. CDR3 in DNA: TGTGCCAGCAGCTTAACAGGGAGCTCTGGGGCCAACGTCCTGACTTTC.

V is TRBV6-5 and J is TRBJ2-5, with D perhaps TRBD1 (7 bases). Gene TRBJ2-7 matches the end of the DNA better, so the J call may be wrong. CDR1 and CDR2 (germline): MNHEY, SVGAGI. The CDR3 has 16 amino acids. The CDR3 DNA follows: TGTGCCAGCAGTTACTCGGAGGGGGCGCAACTTTACGAGCAGTACTTC. This encodes CASSYSEGAQLYEQYF.

The rearrangement joins TRBV5-1 to TRBJ2-5; the match to TRBD1 covers 7 bases. The J call may not be correct, given that the DNA end is closer to TRBJ2-7. The CDR3 loop spans 15 amino acids. CDR1 SGHRS and CDR2 YFSETQ come from the germline V gene. The CDR3 loop is CASTSSTGFGYEQYF. The CDR3 nucleotides are TGCGCCAGCACATCCTCGACAGGGTTTGGCTACGAGCAGTACTTC.

This chain joins TRBV5-1 and TRBJ1-1; TRBD1 aligns across 8 bases. CDR1 and CDR2 (germline): SGHRS, YFSETQ. CDR3 length equals 15 residues. V shed 4 bases, J shed 5 bases, and the junction held 10 bases outside the gene matches. The CDR3 nucleotides are TGCGCCAGCAGCCCAGGGGGCCTGGCACGGACTGAAGCTTTCTTT. Translation: CASSPGGLARTEAFF. Complete variable domain (other parts from reference TRBV5-1 and TRBJ1-1): KAGVTQTPRYLIKTRGQQVTLSCSPISGHRSVSWYQQTPGQGLQFLFEYFSETQRNKGNFPGRFSGRQFSNSRSEMNVSTLELGDSALYLCASSPGGLARTEAFFGQGTRLTVV.

The CDR3 spells CASSLASGEQYF. The CDR3 bases are TGTGCCAGCAGCTTAGCTAGTGGCGAGCAGTACTTC. This sequence joins TRBV11-2 and TRBJ2-7; D is uncertain. The V end lost 1 base, the J end lost 6 bases, and 7 bases lay between the germline ends. Germline V gene lookup returns CDR1 SGHAT and CDR2 FQNNGV. The length of the CDR3 is 12 residues.

As DNA, the CDR3 is TGCGCCAGCAGCTTGGTCCCTATAGGACTTGAAGGGCCAAATGAGCAGTTCTTC. It specifies CASSLVPIGLEGPNEQFF. The rearrangement uses TRBV5-1 and TRBJ2-1; a possible D gene is TRBD2 (5 bases). The V and J ends lost 0 bases and 7 bases respectively, with 23 bases between them. Germline V gene sequence: CDR1 SGHRS, CDR2 YFSETQ. CDR3 length equals 18 residues.

The chain uses TRBV18 and TRBJ2-3; tentatively, D is TRBD2 (6 bases). Between the trimmed V and J ends, which lost 6 bases and 3 bases, there was a span of 13 bases. The length of the CDR3 is 14 residues. Looked up from germline, CDR1 is KGHSH and CDR2 is LQKENI. CDR3 residues: CASSWAGTTDTQYF. For the CDR3, the DNA is TGTGCCAGCTCTTGGGCGGGGACGACAGATACGCAGTATTTT.

This clone occurred a few times. The gene calls are TRBV7-8 and TRBJ1-2; perhaps TRBD1 as D (5 bases). Germline loops: CDR1 SGHVS, CDR2 FQNEAQ. Trimming took 5 bases from V and 5 from J, leaving 12 bases between them. The CDR3 spans 13 residues. CDR3: CASSRGREYGYTF. The CDR3 DNA reads TGTGCCAGCAGCCGAGGCAGGGAATATGGCTACACCTTC.

The chain carries TRBV11-3 and TRBJ1-2; D ambiguous. The V gene's germline CDR1 is SGHNT and CDR2 YENEEA. V was clipped by 5 bases and J by 0 bases, with 16 bases between them. This CDR3 has 16 amino acids. CDR3 sequence (DNA): TGTGCCAGCAGCCCAAATGCCGCGGGAGCTAACTATGGCTACACCTTC. Encoded protein: CASSPNAAGANYGYTF.

The chain is built from TRBV18 and TRBJ1-6, with 7 bases matching TRBD1. Losses at the gene ends were 2 bases for V and 9 bases for J; bases not matched to a gene: 7. From germline, CDR1 is KGHSH and CDR2 LQKENI. This CDR3 has 15 residues. CDR3 residues: CASSPTDRQSSPLHF. The CDR3 nucleotides are TGTGCCAGCTCACCAACGGACAGGCAAAGTTCACCCCTCCACTTT.

The chain uses TRBV10-3 and TRBJ1-2; D is possibly TRBD1 (6 bases). Trimming removed 5 bases from V and 0 bases from J, with 10 bases in between. This CDR3 has 14 amino acids. Germline V gene data show CDR1 as ENHRY and CDR2 as SYGVKD. CDR3 DNA sequence: TGTGCCATCAGTCGGGACACCACTAACTATGGCTACACCTTC. It is translated as CAISRDTTNYGYTF.

The V and J genes are TRBV5-1 and TRBJ2-2; TRBD2 is a possible D gene (6 bases). CDR1 and CDR2 (germline): SGHRS, YFSETQ. This CDR3 comprises 14 residues. Trimming shortened V by 0 bases and J by 6 bases, and 9 bases separated the two germline ends. The DNA of the CDR3 is TGCGCCAGCAGCTTGGGCCCTAGCGCCGGGGAGCTGTTTTTT. Its translation is CASSLGPSAGELFF.

This chain's CDR3 is CASSLATGGDRALPRLHF. The CDR3 DNA follows: TGTGCCAGCAGCTTAGCTACCGGTGGGGACAGGGCTTTGCCCCGTCTCCACTTT. The chain carries TRBV7-9 and TRBJ1-6; 9 bases match TRBD1. CDR3 length: 18 residues. Trimming at V came to 0 bases and at J to 16 bases, leaving 19 bases not matched to a gene. Per germline, CDR1 SEHNR and CDR2 FQNEAQ (reference sequence).

The chain recombines TRBV27 with TRBJ2-7; 7 nucleotides align to TRBD2. Trimming at V came to 6 bases and at J to 7 bases, leaving 15 bases not matched to a gene. The CDR3 covers 15 residues. CDR1 is MNHEY and CDR2 is SMNVEV in the germline V gene (reference sequence). The CDR3 DNA follows: TGTGCCAGCAGCTTGGGGGGGTCCAGGGTAGGTGAGCAGTACTTC. Translating it yields CASSLGGSRVGEQYF.

This clone was observed a few times. The chain employs TRBV6-1 and TRBJ1-3, with D perhaps TRBD1 (5 bases). Trimming stripped 1 base from V and 2 bases from J, with 9 bases between. Germline CDR1 MNHNS, CDR2 SASEGT. The CDR3 runs to 15 residues. CDR3 nucleotide sequence: TGTGCCAGCAGTGAAGTCACAGGCACTGGAAACACCATATATTTT. Protein: CASSEVTGTGNTIYF.

The rearrangement uses TRBV11-2 and TRBJ2-5; TRBD2 aligns across 7 bases. With 2 bases clipped from V and 1 base from J, the junction kept 7 bases outside the gene matches. The length of the CDR3 is 16 residues. The V gene's germline CDR1 is SGHAT and CDR2 FQNNGV. The CDR3 region is CASSLTSGAVQETQYF. The CDR3 DNA reads TGTGCCAGCAGCTTAACAAGCGGGGCCGTCCAAGAGACCCAGTACTTC.